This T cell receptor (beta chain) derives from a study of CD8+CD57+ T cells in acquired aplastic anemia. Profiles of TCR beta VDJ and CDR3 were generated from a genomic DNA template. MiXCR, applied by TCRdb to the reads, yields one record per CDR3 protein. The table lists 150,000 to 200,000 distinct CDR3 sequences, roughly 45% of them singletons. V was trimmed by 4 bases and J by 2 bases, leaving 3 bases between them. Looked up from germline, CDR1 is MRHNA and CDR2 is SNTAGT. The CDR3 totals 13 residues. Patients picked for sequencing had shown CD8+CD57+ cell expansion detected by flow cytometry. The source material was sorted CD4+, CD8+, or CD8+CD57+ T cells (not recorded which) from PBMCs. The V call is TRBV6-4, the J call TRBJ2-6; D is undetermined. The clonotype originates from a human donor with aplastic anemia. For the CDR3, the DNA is TGTGCCAGCAGTGTTGCTGGGGCCAACGTCCTGACTTTC. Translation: CASSVAGANVLTF.